This T cell receptor (beta chain) was captured by sequencing in a study of T cells in Graves' hyperthyroidism and ophthalmopathy. The CDR3 has 13 amino acids. V was trimmed by 6 bases and J by 6 bases, leaving 14 bases between them. CDR1 and CDR2 from the germline V gene are MNHEY and SMNVEV (reference sequence). RNA transcripts yielded amplified TCR beta CDR3 regions. The HTBI primer set drove a first-round RT-PCR of the TCR CDR3. TCRdb itself ran the multiplex PCR reads through MiXCR, one entry per CDR3 protein. Here the sample spans 200,000 to 300,000 distinct CDR3 sequences, almost 25% being singletons.

Sequencing used blood. The clonotype was recovered from a woman in her thirties or forties with Graves' ophthalmopathy. The rearrangement links TRBV27 to TRBJ1-1; a possible D gene is TRBD1 (6 bases). This CDR3 reads CASSKRQVSEAFF. CDR3 bases: TGTGCCAGCAGCAAGAGACAGGTGTCTGAAGCTTTCTTT.